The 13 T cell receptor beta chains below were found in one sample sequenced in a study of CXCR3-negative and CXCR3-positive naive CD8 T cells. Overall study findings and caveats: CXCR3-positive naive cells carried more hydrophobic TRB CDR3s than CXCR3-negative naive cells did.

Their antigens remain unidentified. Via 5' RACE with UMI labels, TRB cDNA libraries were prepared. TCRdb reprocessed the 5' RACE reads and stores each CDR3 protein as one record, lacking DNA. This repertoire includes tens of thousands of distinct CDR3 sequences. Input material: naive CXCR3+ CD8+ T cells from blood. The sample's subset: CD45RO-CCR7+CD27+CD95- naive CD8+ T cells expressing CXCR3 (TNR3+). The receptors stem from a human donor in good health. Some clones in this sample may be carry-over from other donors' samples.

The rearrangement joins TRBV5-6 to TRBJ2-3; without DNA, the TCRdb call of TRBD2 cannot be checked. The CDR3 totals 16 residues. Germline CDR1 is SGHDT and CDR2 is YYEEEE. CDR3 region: CASSFGLAGLTDTQYF. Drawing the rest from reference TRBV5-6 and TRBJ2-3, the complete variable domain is DAGVTQSPTHLIKTRGQQVTLRCSPKSGHDTVSWYQQALGQGPQFIFQYYEEEERQRGNFPDRFSGHQFPNYSSELNVNALLLGDSALYLCASSFGLAGLTDTQYFGPGTRLTVL.

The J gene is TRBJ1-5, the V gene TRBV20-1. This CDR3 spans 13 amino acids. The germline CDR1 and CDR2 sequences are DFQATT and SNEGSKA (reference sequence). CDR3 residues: CSAPQLANQPQHF.

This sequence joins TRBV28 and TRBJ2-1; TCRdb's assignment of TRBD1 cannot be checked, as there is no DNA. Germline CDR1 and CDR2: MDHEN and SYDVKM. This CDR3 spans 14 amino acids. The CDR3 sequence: CASSNMLGGGEQFF.

The CDR3 region is CSARAQLYDYHEQFF. V and J are TRBV20-1 and TRBJ2-1; the TRBD2 assignment by TCRdb is unverifiable without DNA. The CDR3 contains 15 residues. Germline assignment: CDR1 DFQATT and CDR2 SNEGSKA (reference sequence).

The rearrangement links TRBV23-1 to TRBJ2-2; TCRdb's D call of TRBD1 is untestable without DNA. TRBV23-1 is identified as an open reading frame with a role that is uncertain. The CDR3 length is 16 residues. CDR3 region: CASSQSRSLNTGELFF.

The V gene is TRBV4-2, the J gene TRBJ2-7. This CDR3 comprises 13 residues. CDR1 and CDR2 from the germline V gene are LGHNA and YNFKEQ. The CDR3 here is CASSPRTSYEQYF.

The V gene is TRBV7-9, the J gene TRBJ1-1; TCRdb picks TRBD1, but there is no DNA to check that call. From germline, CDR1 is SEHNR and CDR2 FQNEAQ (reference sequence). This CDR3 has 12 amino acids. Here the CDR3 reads CASSQDGEPAFF.

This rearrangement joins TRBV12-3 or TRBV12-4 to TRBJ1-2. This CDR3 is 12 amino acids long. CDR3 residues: CASSLSRNGYTF.

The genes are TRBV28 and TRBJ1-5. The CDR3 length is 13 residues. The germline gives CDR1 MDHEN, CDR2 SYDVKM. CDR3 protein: CASSFRGDQPQHF.

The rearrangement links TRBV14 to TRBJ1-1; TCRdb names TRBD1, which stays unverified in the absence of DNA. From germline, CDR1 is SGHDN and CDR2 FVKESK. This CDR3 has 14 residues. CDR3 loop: CASSHRGRGTEALF. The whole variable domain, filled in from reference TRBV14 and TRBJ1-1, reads EAGVTQFPSHSVIEKGQTVTLRCDPISGHDNLYWYRRVMGKEIKFLLHFVKESKQDESGMPNNRFLAERTGGTYSTLKVQPAELEDSGVYFCASSHRGRGTEALFGQGTRLTVV.

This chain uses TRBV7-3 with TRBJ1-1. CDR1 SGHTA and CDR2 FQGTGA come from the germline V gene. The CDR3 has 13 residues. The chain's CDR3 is CASSYTRNTEAFF.

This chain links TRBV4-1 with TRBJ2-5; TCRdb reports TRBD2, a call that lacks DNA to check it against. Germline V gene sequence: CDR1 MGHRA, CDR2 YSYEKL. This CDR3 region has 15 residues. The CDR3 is CASSQVNSGQETQYF.

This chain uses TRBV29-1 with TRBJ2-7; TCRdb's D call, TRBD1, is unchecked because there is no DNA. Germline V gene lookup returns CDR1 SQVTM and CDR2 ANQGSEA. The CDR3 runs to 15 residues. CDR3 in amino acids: CSVDTTGTRDYEKYF.